This TCR beta chain was recovered during a study of blood T cell repertoires in COVID-19. CDR3 size: 14 residues. Trimming cost V 8 bases and J 4 bases, with 17 bases left between them. The V gene's germline CDR1 is MNHEY and CDR2 SVGAGI. Produced via immunoSEQ multiplex PCR; TCRdb's table is partial and in-frame only. The repertoire consists of about 230,000 clones, with 86% occurring once and the leading ten covering about 9.9%. Seattle patients were enrolled while actively infected and followed longitudinally. The source is a man aged 50 to 59 with COVID-19, enrolled during active disease. The chain is built from TRBV6-5 and TRBJ1-2; D is possibly TRBD1 (6 bases). Sample: peripheral blood. The CDR3 DNA reads TGTGCCAGCGCGTCCGGGGGGCCCAGCTATGGCTACACCTTC. Its translation is CASASGGPSYGYTF.